This T cell receptor beta chain was recovered during a study of shared clonotypes between healthy human individuals. V dropped 2 bases and J dropped 9; count of bases not matched to a gene: 19. CDR1 is SGHNT, CDR2 YYREEE, per germline (reference sequence). The CDR3 is 18 amino acids. Execution of the assay was at deep level. Some clones are missing from TCRdb's copy, which holds only in-frame ones; the method was immunoSEQ multiplex PCR. Seen here are some 1,600,000 clones, around 98% observed once, and the top ten hold about 0.42%. Specimen: naive CD4+ T cells sorted from blood. Subset specified: CD45RA+ positively selected. The rearrangement uses TRBV5-4 and TRBJ2-7; 11 bases agree with TRBD2. This receptor was taken from a man aged 30 to 45 in good health. The CDR3 loop is CASSFTGTLAGGPLRQYF. The CDR3 bases are TGTGCCAGCAGCTTCACCGGGACATTAGCGGGAGGGCCTTTAAGGCAGTACTTC.